The rows below give T cell receptor beta chains drawn from one sample of a study of regulatory T cells in long-lasting Graves disease. TCRdb reprocessed the multiplex PCR reads with MiXCR, giving one entry per CDR3 protein. This table has some 280,000 distinct CDR3 sequences, around 23% appearing once. The specimen comprised peripheral blood mononuclear cells (PBMCs), sampled when the disease was refractory, from a patient treated with antithyroid drugs. These receptors were obtained from a female donor with Graves disease. Each CDR3 is given with its conserved first and last residue. D genes are given only for firm matches. Where a row states a size, it is once, few, many or the class of an expanded clone; other rows omit it.

D gene	V gene	J gene	clone size	CDR3 protein	CDR3 DNA
-	TRBV28	TRBJ1-6	many	CASSYGEGHHNSPLHF	TGTGCCAGCAGCTACGGAGAGGGACACCATAATTCACCCCTCCACTTT
TRBD1	TRBV19	TRBJ1-4	few	CASKIGQGYEKLFF	TGTGCCAGCAAGATTGGACAGGGGTATGAAAAACTGTTTTTT
TRBD1	TRBV7-9	TRBJ1-4	many	CASSSRQGFGEKLFF	TGTGCCAGCAGCTCCAGACAGGGGTTCGGCGAAAAACTGTTTTTT
TRBD1	TRBV2	TRBJ2-7	many	CAVPGQGGYEQYF	TGTGCCGTCCCGGGACAGGGGGGTTACGAGCAGTACTTC
TRBD2	TRBV4-2	TRBJ2-5	-	CASSQELAGTQETQYF	TGTGCCAGCAGCCAAGAACTAGCGGGGACCCAAGAGACCCAGTACTTC
-	TRBV18	TRBJ2-7	-	CASSEGAEYEQYF	TGTGCCAGCTCAGAAGGCGCCGAATACGAGCAGTACTTC
TRBD2	TRBV7-9	TRBJ2-1	-	CASSSNSGRGNEQFF	TGTGCCAGCAGCTCCAATAGCGGGAGGGGCAATGAGCAGTTCTTC
-	TRBV4-3	TRBJ1-2	few	CASSQDRDFGYTF	TGCGCCAGCAGCCAAGACAGGGATTTTGGCTACACCTTC
-	TRBV7-2	TRBJ1-2	-	CASSLGSVGNGYTF	TGTGCCAGCAGCTTAGGGTCCGTGGGGAATGGCTACACCTTC
-	TRBV24-1	TRBJ2-6	-	CATSDPRSSGANVLTF	TGTGCCACCAGTGATCCCCGATCGTCTGGGGCCAACGTCCTGACTTTC
-	TRBV28	TRBJ1-1	-	CASSFGVDRAFF	TGTGCCAGCAGTTTCGGAGTCGATAGGGCTTTCTTT
-	TRBV28	TRBJ2-1	-	CASSGQGYNEQFF	TGTGCCAGCAGTGGTCAGGGTTACAATGAGCAGTTCTTC
-	TRBV4-1	TRBJ2-7	-	CASSQDLGFSYEQYF	TGCGCCAGCAGCCAAGACCTGGGTTTCTCCTACGAGCAGTACTTC
TRBD2	TRBV29-1	TRBJ2-5	many	CSVEDFVAGKETQYF	TGCAGCGTTGAGGATTTCGTAGCGGGAAAAGAGACCCAGTACTTC
-	TRBV6-2/TRBV6-3	TRBJ1-5	-	CASSARGEVNQPQHF	TGTGCCAGCAGTGCCAGAGGGGAGGTCAATCAGCCCCAGCATTTT
-	TRBV28	TRBJ1-1	many	CASSLGGRTNTEAFF	TGTGCCAGCAGTCTAGGGGGACGAACGAACACTGAAGCTTTCTTT
TRBD1	TRBV27	TRBJ2-5	many	CASSLFGTGSGTQYF	TGTGCCAGCAGTTTATTCGGGACAGGGTCGGGGACCCAGTACTTC
TRBD2	TRBV20-1	TRBJ2-2	-	CSATRAPIAGGTLGTGELFF	TGCAGTGCTACTAGGGCCCCTATAGCGGGAGGGACACTGGGCACCGGGGAGCTGTTTTTT
-	TRBV2	TRBJ2-3	few	CASSEALKAADTQYF	TGTGCCAGCAGTGAAGCGCTGAAGGCGGCAGATACGCAGTATTTT
TRBD1	TRBV18	TRBJ1-2	few	CASSPGQGQLGYTF	TGTGCCAGCTCCCCGGGACAGGGGCAGCTCGGCTACACCTTC
TRBD1	TRBV11-2	TRBJ1-4	many	CASSLGDRAQEKLFF	TGTGCCAGCAGCTTAGGGGACAGGGCACAAGAAAAACTGTTTTTT
TRBD2	TRBV5-1	TRBJ2-7	few	CASSSSGSPYEQYF	TGCGCCAGCAGCTCTAGCGGGAGCCCCTACGAGCAGTACTTC
TRBD1	TRBV3-1	TRBJ2-7	-	CASSQDKWDSSYEQYF	TGTGCCAGCAGCCAAGATAAATGGGACAGCTCCTACGAGCAGTACTTC
-	TRBV2	TRBJ2-7	few	CASRGYSYEQYF	TGTGCCAGCCGCGGATACTCCTACGAGCAGTACTTC
TRBD1	TRBV7-9	TRBJ2-7	few	CASSSGQGALYEQYF	TGTGCCAGCAGTTCCGGACAGGGGGCTTTGTACGAGCAGTACTTC
TRBD1	TRBV20-1	TRBJ2-7	few	CSGGQGVTYEQYF	TGCAGTGGGGGCCAGGGGGTAACCTACGAGCAGTACTTC
-	TRBV29-1	TRBJ1-1	many	CSVVAGVFTEAFF	TGCAGCGTTGTGGCGGGGGTCTTCACTGAAGCTTTCTTT
-	TRBV7-6	TRBJ2-5	-	CASSLEWSGQETQYF	TGTGCCAGCAGCTTAGAGTGGAGCGGCCAAGAGACCCAGTACTTC
-	TRBV30	TRBJ1-1	many	CAWSYLEGYTEAFF	TGTGCCTGGAGTTACCTAGAAGGATACACTGAAGCTTTCTTT
-	TRBV6-1	TRBJ2-2	many	CAVRHRHLTGELFF	TGTGCCGTCCGCCACCGACATCTTACCGGGGAGCTGTTTTTT
-	TRBV29-1	TRBJ2-7	-	CSVKKGNGHEQYF	TGCAGCGTTAAGAAGGGAAACGGGCACGAGCAGTACTTC
-	TRBV6-1	TRBJ1-5	-	CASSLTWSNQPQHF	TGTGCCAGCAGTCTAACGTGGAGCAATCAGCCCCAGCATTTT
-	TRBV9	TRBJ1-1	many	CASSVKSGTEAFF	TGTGCCAGCAGCGTCAAAAGCGGGACTGAAGCTTTCTTT
-	TRBV11-2	TRBJ1-1	many	CASAWRDTKAFF	TGTGCCAGCGCCTGGAGGGACACCAAAGCTTTCTTT
TRBD1	TRBV2	TRBJ1-5	many	CASSGQGRPQHF	TGTGCCAGCAGCGGACAGGGCCGGCCCCAGCATTTT
-	TRBV28	TRBJ2-5	many	CASSPTVYQETQYF	TGTGCCAGCAGCCCGACCGTGTACCAAGAGACCCAGTACTTC